This T cell receptor gamma chain was profiled in a study of Vδ1+ human thymocytes (dated by TCRdb to 2016 to 2019). For context, the study as a whole: The study characterised mRNA-level TRG and TRD CDR3 repertoires of highly purified Vdelta1+ thymocytes from young children as a data resource. The multiplex-based CDR3 amplicon strategy had previously been validated against 5'RACE-based CDR3 amplicon generation methods. Study-level results and caveats: Donors did not cluster by age or sex, so the analyses were not stratified by age or sex. About 18% of thymic TRD sequences were found to be Vdelta2 (and few were Vdelta3) despite high sort purity, in contrast to peripheral blood Vdelta1+ controls. The use of highly purified populations and single-cell validation was advised by the authors, since misinterpretation of bulk repertoire data could be caused by unexpected Vdelta2 sequences. Many TRG clonotypes were found to be shared between donors (up to about 6.9x10^3), whereas TRD repertoires were found to be essentially private (max roughly 120 shared). In contrast to oligoclonal peripheral blood repertoires, thymic TRG and TRD repertoires appeared to be highly polyclonal with Gaussian CDR3 length distributions.

On this clone itself: Its recognized antigen is unknown. Base qualities are not at hand, and no much larger clone is one base apart.

RNA extraction was carried out with the RNeasy mini kit, and reverse transcription was then done using Superscript III. CDR3 amplicons were produced by multiplex PCR using pooled V-gene forward primers and a constant-region reverse primer with Illumina adaptor overhangs. After gel purification, the amplicons were indexed with Nextera index primers over approximately 8 extra PCR cycles and then purified using AMPure XP beads. The libraries were sequenced on an Illumina MiSeq using paired-end 250 bp reads, dual indexing and a roughly 20% PhiX spike-in. The paper's processing steps were these. FastQC was used to check read quality, and ea-utils fastq-join was used to merge TRG read pairs. Sequences were annotated with IMGT/HighV-QUEST, keeping only productive sequences with unambiguous V-gene assignment; clonotypes were defined by identical CDR3 sequence. VDJtools 1.1.1, tcR 2.2.3, Treemap and vegan Shannon diversity in R 3.4.4 were used for downstream analysis. TCRdb reran clone calling on the public reads with CATT; rows sharing one DNA sequence were then combined. The V and J calls come from TCRdb's annotation, not from the publication. The sample contains several thousand gamma-chain clones, 42% of them found a single time. The ten largest clones represent 1.9% of the sample.

The junction shows trimming of 2 bases on V and 7 bases on J, and the gene matches do not reach 2 bases of it. From the cysteine through the phenylalanine, the CDR3 covers 11 amino acids. Just the 33-base CDR3 DNA is kept, in frame starting at base 1. The germline V gene yields VINAFY for CDR1 and YDVSNSKD for CDR2. Thymic samples were depleted of alphabeta T cells, then CD3+ TCRVdelta1+ TCRVdelta2- thymocytes were FACS-sorted. Sorted Vdelta1+ thymocyte purity ranged from roughly 98% to 99.6%. Thymic specimens came from 8 paediatric patients undergoing corrective cardiac surgery, aged from about 5 days to 16 months. After the thymic tissue was dispersed, mononuclear cells were isolated using a Histopaque-1077 density gradient. Staining used anti-TCRVdelta1 clone TS8.2, anti-TCRVdelta2 clone B6, anti-CD3 clone HIT3a and anti-TCRalphabeta clone IP26 antibodies.

Sample: Vdelta1+ gamma-delta thymocytes from the thymus. This specimen's cell subset or site label, interpreted: FACS-sorted CD3+ TCRalphabeta- TCRVdelta1+ TCRVdelta2- thymocytes. This sequence was found in a boy under two years old who had congenital heart surgery. The rearrangement combines TRGV5 with TRGJ1 or TRGJ2. The J gene, missing from TCRdb, was assigned here through DNA to germline matching. The DNA sequence is given as TGTGCCACCTGGGACAAATATAAGAAACTCTTT. Its coded protein is CATWDKYKKLF.